Listed below are T cell receptor beta chains from one sample, sequenced in a study of regulatory T cells in long-lasting Graves disease. TCRdb reprocessed the multiplex PCR reads via MiXCR and lists one record per CDR3 protein. Here the sample spans around 460,000 distinct CDR3 sequences, about 20% being singletons. Specimen: peripheral blood mononuclear cells (PBMCs), collected when the disease was refractory, from a patient treated with antithyroid drugs. Every receptor here comes from a female donor with Graves disease. Each CDR3 is given with its conserved first and last residue.

TRBV28	CASTRGDLNYGYTF
TRBV7-9	CASSPTVSQGSYTF
TRBV20-1	CSAREGGQGTDTEAFF
TRBV13	CASSLGQGDNGYTF
TRBV27	CASSPGVGGVSYEQYF
TRBV3-1	CASSQEGRYGYTF
TRBV28	CASRLTGGASNTQYF
TRBV20-1	CSASSRTGRQETQYF
TRBV6-2/TRBV6-3	CASSYSPVEVEGAFF
TRBV5-5	CASSSGTPNTGELFF
TRBV15	CATSSLVGDIPDYEQYF
TRBV7-2	CASSSDVGEETQYF
TRBV7-2	CASSPRSFSGETQYF
TRBV12-3/TRBV12-4	CASNSYNSPLHF
TRBV6-1	CASLGRLYGYTF
TRBV11-1	CASSQTEGYTEAFF
TRBV27	CASSLGYGNTIYF
TRBV9	CASSPSPDLNIQYF
TRBV2	CASSLLGTDHGYTF
TRBV7-9	CAGSSRGPGTNEKLFF
TRBV6-2/TRBV6-3	CASSYPRQGAGTMEQYF
TRBV11-2	CASSLEAVGQETQYF
TRBV6-2/TRBV6-3	CASSGLGMGETQYF
TRBV7-2	CASSLGLAKSGQETQYF
TRBV10-3	CAISEPQRRQTQYF
TRBV15	CATSRDSGELFF
TRBV19	CASRYQGASTEAFF
TRBV28	CASSLTQDYEQYF
TRBV28	CASSRDRSGNTIYF
TRBV19	CASSPPGGFNTGELFF
TRBV4-2	CASSQVLAVSYEQYF
TRBV3-1	CASSPPIWNTGELFF
TRBV18	CASSPWAYNEQFF
TRBV11-3	CASSITGGDTGELFF
TRBV12-3/TRBV12-4	CASSFNRAGMDGYTF
TRBV5-1	CASSGGLAGGEQYF
TRBV30	CAWSGAWETQYF
TRBV5-1	CASSLRTATNEKLFF
TRBV2	CASSGQGPATNEKLFF
TRBV7-9	CASSPTLAGGNSYEQYF
TRBV24-1	CATSDKGAGNTEAFF
TRBV5-6	CASSLSLAEAFF
TRBV24-1	CATSDKTPNQETQYF
TRBV20-1	CSASSSDGYTF
TRBV11-2	CASSLKAAWGYTF
TRBV28	CASSFIGQFQLANYGYTF
TRBV30	CAWRGAEAFF
TRBV24-1	CATSPGGKTEAFF
TRBV12-3/TRBV12-4	CASSFPSLRGAGELFF
TRBV7-9	CASSSDRSTDTQYF
TRBV20-1	CSASVRRETDTQYF
TRBV9	CASSERPGIRLRGYTF
TRBV29-1	CSATRGQGPEGTYEQYF
TRBV12-3/TRBV12-4	CASSPSRVWGYTF
TRBV9	CASSGGTANTEAFF
TRBV20-1	CSAPRGAEHGYTF
TRBV2	CASSDFWEQYF
TRBV20-1	CSARDLGGGKNIQYF
TRBV20-1	CSARPGHGNQPQHF